This TCR beta chain was recorded in a study of T cells in Graves' hyperthyroidism and ophthalmopathy. Germline-derived CDR1 and CDR2 are DFQATT and SNEGSKA (reference sequence). The CDR3 sequence is 13 residues long. V lost 3 bases and J 2 bases, leaving 11 bases between the germline ends. This clonotype was observed a few times. Authors of the study amplified TCR beta CDR3 regions from RNA transcripts. The study used the HTBI primer set for a first-round RT-PCR of the TCR CDR3. TCRdb reprocessed the multiplex PCR reads with MiXCR, giving one entry per CDR3 protein. The data show 500,000 to 650,000 distinct CDR3 sequences, approximately 15% seen once.

The specimen sequenced was blood. The TCR was taken from a woman in her 50s with Graves' ophthalmopathy. V and J are TRBV20-1 and TRBJ2-7; D is perhaps TRBD2 (5 bases). CDR3 DNA: TGCAGTGCTAGTTGGAGGCCGGCCTACGAGCAGTACTTC. Protein: CSASWRPAYEQYF.